This is a list of T cell receptor beta chains from one sample in a study of CD8+ T cells in alopecia areata. Libraries were prepared by immunoSEQ multiplex PCR; TCRdb keeps only in-frame clonotypes and omits some of them. The sample lists about 200,000 clones, around two fifths occurring once. The input for sequencing was CD4+ T cells sorted from blood, taken between weeks 30 and 35, from a patient treated with tofacitinib. Every receptor here comes from a human donor with alopecia areata. Each CDR3 is given with its conserved first and last residue. Fields, in order: V gene, J gene, CDR3 length, clone size, D gene, CDR3 protein, CDR3 DNA. D genes are given only for firm matches. Only some rows state a clone size, as once, few, many or a class for expanded clones.

v_gene: TRBV20-1
j_gene: TRBJ1-2
len: 11
abundance: NA
d_gene: NA
CDR3aa: CSARTDTGYTF
CDR3nt: TGCAGTGCCAGAACCGACACTGGCTACACCTTC

v_gene: TRBV7-2
j_gene: TRBJ1-5
len: 16
abundance: NA
d_gene: NA
CDR3aa: CASSLVSGFSNQPQHF
CDR3nt: TGTGCCAGCAGCTTAGTTTCTGGATTCAGCAATCAGCCCCAGCATTTT

v_gene: TRBV29-1
j_gene: TRBJ2-1
len: 14
abundance: NA
d_gene: NA
CDR3aa: CSVNSRLVPSEQFF
CDR3nt: TGCAGCGTCAATTCCCGACTAGTCCCAAGTGAGCAGTTCTTC

v_gene: TRBV4-2
j_gene: TRBJ1-3
len: 12
abundance: few
d_gene: NA
CDR3aa: CASSPTGNTIYF
CDR3nt: TGTGCCAGCAGCCCTACGGGAAACACCATATATTTT

v_gene: TRBV5-8
j_gene: TRBJ2-1
len: 18
abundance: few
d_gene: TRBD2
CDR3aa: CASSLASGSIRSYNEQFF
CDR3nt: TGTGCCAGCAGCCTCGCTAGCGGGAGCATTCGGTCCTACAATGAGCAGTTCTTC

v_gene: TRBV29-1
j_gene: TRBJ2-3
len: 12
abundance: many
d_gene: TRBD2
CDR3aa: CTYSGNTDTQYF
CDR3nt: TGCACATATAGCGGGAACACAGATACGCAGTATTTT

v_gene: TRBV14
j_gene: TRBJ2-5
len: 12
abundance: NA
d_gene: NA
CDR3aa: CASSQDIRTPHF
CDR3nt: TGTGCCAGCAGCCAAGACATTCGGACACCCCACTTC

v_gene: TRBV9
j_gene: TRBJ2-1
len: 15
abundance: NA
d_gene: TRBD2
CDR3aa: CASSPRLAGGLEQFF
CDR3nt: TGTGCCAGCAGCCCCAGGTTAGCGGGGGGCCTTGAGCAGTTCTTC

v_gene: TRBV7-2
j_gene: TRBJ1-1
len: 14
abundance: NA
d_gene: NA
CDR3aa: CASSPTAGNTEAFF
CDR3nt: TGTGCCAGCAGCCCAACCGCAGGGAACACTGAAGCTTTCTTT

v_gene: TRBV11-2
j_gene: TRBJ2-1
len: 16
abundance: NA
d_gene: NA
CDR3aa: CASRPGRGSSYNEQFF
CDR3nt: TGTGCCAGCAGGCCAGGACGAGGGAGCTCCTACAATGAGCAGTTCTTC

v_gene: TRBV19
j_gene: TRBJ2-2
len: 14
abundance: few
d_gene: NA
CDR3aa: CASSIAFNTGELFF
CDR3nt: TGTGCCAGTAGTATAGCGTTCAACACCGGGGAGCTGTTTTTT

v_gene: TRBV6-6
j_gene: TRBJ2-7
len: 14
abundance: few
d_gene: NA
CDR3aa: CASRPRGGNYEQYF
CDR3nt: TGTGCCAGCAGGCCAAGGGGCGGGAACTACGAGCAGTACTTC

v_gene: TRBV7-3
j_gene: TRBJ2-7
len: 14
abundance: NA
d_gene: TRBD2
CDR3aa: CASSSGLGGGEQYF
CDR3nt: TGTGCCAGCAGCTCAGGACTAGGTGGGGGCGAGCAGTACTTC

v_gene: TRBV2
j_gene: TRBJ1-3
len: 16
abundance: few
d_gene: NA
CDR3aa: CASRGRVRSSGNTIYF
CDR3nt: TGTGCCAGCAGGGGAAGGGTACGAAGCTCTGGAAACACCATATATTTT

v_gene: TRBV5-1
j_gene: TRBJ1-4
len: 14
abundance: few
d_gene: TRBD1
CDR3aa: CASSSTGAGEKLFF
CDR3nt: TGCGCCAGCAGCTCGACAGGGGCCGGGGAAAAACTGTTTTTT

v_gene: TRBV2
j_gene: TRBJ1-2
len: 13
abundance: few
d_gene: NA
CDR3aa: CASSEVRGHGYTF
CDR3nt: TGTGCCAGCAGTGAAGTCCGGGGGCATGGCTACACCTTC

v_gene: TRBV27
j_gene: TRBJ1-1
len: 15
abundance: NA
d_gene: TRBD1
CDR3aa: CASRGPQGASTEAFF
CDR3nt: TGTGCCAGCAGGGGACCCCAGGGGGCCAGCACTGAAGCTTTCTTT

v_gene: TRBV5-1
j_gene: TRBJ2-5
len: 13
abundance: once
d_gene: NA
CDR3aa: CASNSQTQETQYF
CDR3nt: TGCGCCAGCAATTCGCAGACCCAAGAGACCCAGTACTTC

v_gene: TRBV9
j_gene: TRBJ2-1
len: 14
abundance: NA
d_gene: NA
CDR3aa: CASSTGDLNNEQFF
CDR3nt: TGTGCCAGCAGCACCGGGGATCTGAACAATGAGCAGTTCTTC

v_gene: TRBV5-1
j_gene: TRBJ2-1
len: 13
abundance: few
d_gene: NA
CDR3aa: CASSLQGLHEQFF
CDR3nt: TGCGCCAGCAGCTTGCAGGGGCTGCATGAGCAGTTCTTC

v_gene: TRBV5-6
j_gene: TRBJ2-7
len: 15
abundance: NA
d_gene: TRBD2
CDR3aa: CASSYLAGAVYEQYF
CDR3nt: TGTGCCAGCAGCTACCTAGCGGGGGCCGTCTACGAGCAGTACTTC

v_gene: TRBV6-5
j_gene: TRBJ2-7
len: 15
abundance: NA
d_gene: TRBD2
CDR3aa: CASSYRVAGDYEQYF
CDR3nt: TGTGCCAGCAGTTACCGGGTAGCGGGAGACTACGAGCAGTACTTC

v_gene: TRBV21-1
j_gene: TRBJ1-6
len: 15
abundance: few
d_gene: NA
CDR3aa: CASSFQGRANSPLHF
CDR3nt: TGTGCCAGCAGCTTTCAAGGAAGGGCGAATTCACCCCTCCACTTT

v_gene: TRBV19
j_gene: TRBJ2-1
len: 20
abundance: few
d_gene: TRBD2
CDR3aa: CASSINHGTSGRRGYNEQFF
CDR3nt: TGTGCCAGTAGTATCAACCATGGGACTAGCGGGAGGAGGGGTTATAATGAGCAGTTCTTC

v_gene: TRBV29-1
j_gene: TRBJ2-7
len: 14
abundance: NA
d_gene: TRBD2
CDR3aa: CSVDSGGVSYEQYF
CDR3nt: TGCAGCGTTGATTCGGGAGGTGTCTCCTACGAGCAGTACTTC

v_gene: TRBV29-1
j_gene: TRBJ1-1
len: 14
abundance: NA
d_gene: NA
CDR3aa: CSVRAQGMNTEAFF
CDR3nt: TGCAGCGTTAGAGCTCAGGGCATGAACACTGAAGCTTTCTTT

v_gene: TRBV19
j_gene: TRBJ2-7
len: 14
abundance: few
d_gene: NA
CDR3aa: CASSKYRDSYEQYF
CDR3nt: TGTGCCAGTAGTAAGTACAGGGATTCCTACGAGCAGTACTTC

v_gene: TRBV20-1
j_gene: TRBJ1-2
len: 11
abundance: NA
d_gene: NA
CDR3aa: CSARIRDGYTF
CDR3nt: TGCAGTGCTAGGATCAGAGATGGCTACACCTTC

v_gene: TRBV5-1
j_gene: TRBJ1-2
len: 17
abundance: NA
d_gene: TRBD1
CDR3aa: CASSSGGTGSSNYGYTF
CDR3nt: TGCGCCAGCAGCTCCGGGGGGACAGGGTCCTCTAACTATGGCTACACCTTC

v_gene: TRBV7-9
j_gene: TRBJ1-2
len: 12
abundance: few
d_gene: TRBD1
CDR3aa: CASAGDRDGYTF
CDR3nt: TGTGCCAGCGCAGGGGACAGAGATGGCTACACCTTC

v_gene: TRBV6-1
j_gene: TRBJ2-7
len: 16
abundance: NA
d_gene: TRBD1
CDR3aa: CASSEGRGDRAYEQYF
CDR3nt: TGTGCCAGCAGTGAAGGACGAGGGGACAGGGCCTACGAGCAGTACTTC

v_gene: TRBV5-6
j_gene: TRBJ2-1
len: 15
abundance: NA
d_gene: NA
CDR3aa: CASSLLDRAYNEQFF
CDR3nt: TGTGCCAGCAGCTTGTTGGATAGGGCCTACAATGAGCAGTTCTTC

v_gene: TRBV4-1
j_gene: TRBJ1-4
len: 16
abundance: NA
d_gene: NA
CDR3aa: CASSPGAVATNEKLFF
CDR3nt: TGCGCCAGCAGCCCCGGAGCAGTTGCAACTAATGAAAAACTGTTTTTT

v_gene: TRBV18
j_gene: TRBJ1-2
len: 14
abundance: NA
d_gene: NA
CDR3aa: CASSPREINYGYTF
CDR3nt: TGTGCCAGCTCACCAAGGGAAATTAACTATGGCTACACCTTC

v_gene: TRBV5-4
j_gene: TRBJ1-3
len: 15
abundance: few
d_gene: NA
CDR3aa: CASSSRDIERNTIYF
CDR3nt: TGTGCCAGCAGCTCCCGGGACATCGAACGAAACACCATATATTTT

v_gene: TRBV9
j_gene: TRBJ2-5
len: 15
abundance: NA
d_gene: TRBD2
CDR3aa: CASSVAGGPKETQYF
CDR3nt: TGTGCCAGCAGCGTAGCGGGAGGGCCGAAGGAGACCCAGTACTTC

v_gene: TRBV7-2
j_gene: TRBJ2-4
len: 14
abundance: few
d_gene: NA
CDR3aa: CASRWSGGKNIQYF
CDR3nt: TGTGCCAGCAGGTGGTCGGGCGGCAAAAACATTCAGTACTTC

v_gene: TRBV30
j_gene: TRBJ1-1
len: 13
abundance: NA
d_gene: NA
CDR3aa: CAWSVFRNTEAFF
CDR3nt: TGTGCCTGGAGTGTCTTTAGGAACACTGAAGCTTTCTTT

v_gene: TRBV2
j_gene: TRBJ2-5
len: 14
abundance: NA
d_gene: NA
CDR3aa: CASREQGFGETQYF
CDR3nt: TGTGCCAGCAGAGAGCAGGGTTTCGGGGAGACCCAGTACTTC

v_gene: TRBV29-1
j_gene: TRBJ2-7
len: 16
abundance: few
d_gene: NA
CDR3aa: CSVEDIRRGPTYEQYF
CDR3nt: TGCAGCGTTGAAGATATAAGGCGGGGGCCTACCTACGAGCAGTACTTC

v_gene: TRBV6-1
j_gene: TRBJ2-7
len: 12
abundance: NA
d_gene: NA
CDR3aa: CASSYYGYEQYF
CDR3nt: TGTGCCAGCAGTTATTATGGCTACGAGCAGTACTTC

v_gene: TRBV7-6
j_gene: TRBJ1-2
len: 15
abundance: NA
d_gene: TRBD1
CDR3aa: CASSGTDRTPRGYTF
CDR3nt: TGTGCCAGCAGCGGGACGGACAGGACCCCCCGAGGCTACACCTTC

v_gene: TRBV4-1
j_gene: TRBJ2-1
len: 13
abundance: NA
d_gene: NA
CDR3aa: CASSQDGRNEQFF
CDR3nt: TGCGCCAGCAGCCAAGATGGAAGGAATGAGCAGTTCTTC

v_gene: TRBV7-9
j_gene: TRBJ2-5
len: 17
abundance: NA
d_gene: TRBD1
CDR3aa: CASSFGLPGQIQETQYF
CDR3nt: TGTGCCAGCAGCTTCGGACTCCCGGGACAGATCCAAGAGACCCAGTACTTC

v_gene: TRBV11-3
j_gene: TRBJ2-5
len: 15
abundance: few
d_gene: NA
CDR3aa: CASSPTRGPESTQYF
CDR3nt: TGTGCCAGCAGCCCTACTAGGGGACCCGAATCGACCCAGTACTTC

v_gene: TRBV11-2
j_gene: TRBJ2-1
len: 15
abundance: NA
d_gene: TRBD2
CDR3aa: CASRETSGRGNEQFF
CDR3nt: TGTGCCAGCAGGGAGACTAGCGGGAGAGGTAATGAGCAGTTCTTC

v_gene: TRBV6-6
j_gene: TRBJ1-1
len: 15
abundance: NA
d_gene: TRBD1
CDR3aa: CASSHRDRVHTEAFF
CDR3nt: TGTGCCAGCAGTCACCGGGACAGGGTGCACACTGAAGCTTTCTTT

v_gene: TRBV5-1
j_gene: TRBJ2-1
len: 13
abundance: NA
d_gene: NA
CDR3aa: CASSLGQGNEQFF
CDR3nt: TGCGCCAGCAGCTTGGGTCAGGGAAATGAGCAGTTCTTC